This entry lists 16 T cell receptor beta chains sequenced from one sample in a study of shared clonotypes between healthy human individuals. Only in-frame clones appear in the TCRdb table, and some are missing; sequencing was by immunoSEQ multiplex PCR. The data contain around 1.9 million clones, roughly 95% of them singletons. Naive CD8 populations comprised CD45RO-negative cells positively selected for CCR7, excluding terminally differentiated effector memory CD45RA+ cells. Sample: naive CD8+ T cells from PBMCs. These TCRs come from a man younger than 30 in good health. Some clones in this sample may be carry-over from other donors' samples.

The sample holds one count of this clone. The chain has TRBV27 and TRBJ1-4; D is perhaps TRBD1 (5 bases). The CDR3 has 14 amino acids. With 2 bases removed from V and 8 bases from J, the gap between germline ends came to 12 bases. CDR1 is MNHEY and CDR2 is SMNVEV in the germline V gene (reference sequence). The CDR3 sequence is CASSLRGVGEKLFF. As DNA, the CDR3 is TGTGCCAGCAGTTTACGGGGGGTCGGGGAAAAACTGTTTTTT.

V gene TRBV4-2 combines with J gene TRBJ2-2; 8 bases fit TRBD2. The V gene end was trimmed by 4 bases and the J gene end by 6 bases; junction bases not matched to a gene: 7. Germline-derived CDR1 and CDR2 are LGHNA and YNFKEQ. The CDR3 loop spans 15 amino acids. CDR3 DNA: TGTGCCAGCAGCCCTCGCGGGGGGAGGGCCGGGGAGCTGTTTTTT. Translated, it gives CASSPRGGRAGELFF.

DNA for the CDR3: TGCAGCGTTCTTGGGGGACAGTACTCCTACGAGCAGTACTTC. Protein product: CSVLGGQYSYEQYF. The rearrangement joins TRBV29-1 to TRBJ2-7; TRBD1 agrees at 7 bases. Germline V CDR1 and CDR2: SQVTM, ANQGSEA. This CDR3 spans 14 amino acids. V was pared by 5 bases and J by 0 bases, with 7 bases of the junction left unmatched.

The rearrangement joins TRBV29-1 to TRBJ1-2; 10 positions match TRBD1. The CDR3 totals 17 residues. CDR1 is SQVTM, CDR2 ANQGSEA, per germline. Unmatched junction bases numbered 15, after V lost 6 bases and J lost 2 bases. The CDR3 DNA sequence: TGCAGCGTATTCCGGGACAGGGGTTTTTCCCCCAACTATGGCTACACCTTC. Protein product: CSVFRDRGFSPNYGYTF.

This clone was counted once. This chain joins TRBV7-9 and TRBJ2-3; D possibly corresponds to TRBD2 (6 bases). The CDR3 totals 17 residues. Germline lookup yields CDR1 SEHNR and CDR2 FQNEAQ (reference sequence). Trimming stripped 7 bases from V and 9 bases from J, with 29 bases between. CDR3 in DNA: TGTGCCAGCACCCCGGCCCGCTCAGCGGGCCCGGCGGTGACGCAGTATTTT. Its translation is CASTPARSAGPAVTQYF. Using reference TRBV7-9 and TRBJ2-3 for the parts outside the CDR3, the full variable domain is DTGVSQNPRHKITKRGQNVTFRCDPISEHNRLYWYRQTLGQGPEFLTYFQNEAQLEKSRLLSDRFSAERPKGSFSTLEIQRTEQGDSAMYLCASTPARSAGPAVTQYFGPGTRLTVL.

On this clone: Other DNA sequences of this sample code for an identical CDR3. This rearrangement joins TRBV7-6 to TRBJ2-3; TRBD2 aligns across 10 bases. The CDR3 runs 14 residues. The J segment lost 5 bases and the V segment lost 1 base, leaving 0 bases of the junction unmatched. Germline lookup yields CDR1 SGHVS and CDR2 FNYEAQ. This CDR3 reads CASSLGLAGDTQYF. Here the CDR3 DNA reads TGTGCCAGCAGCTTAGGACTAGCGGGAGATACGCAGTATTTT.

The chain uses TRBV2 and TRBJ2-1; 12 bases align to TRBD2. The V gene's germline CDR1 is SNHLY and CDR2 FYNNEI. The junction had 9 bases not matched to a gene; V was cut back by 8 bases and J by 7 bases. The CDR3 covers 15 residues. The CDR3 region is CASRRTSGMSNEQFF. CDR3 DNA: TGTGCCAGCCGAAGGACTAGCGGGATGAGTAATGAGCAGTTCTTC.

CDR3 sequence: CASSWGQDMNTEAFF. The CDR3, as DNA: TGCGCCAGCAGCTGGGGACAGGACATGAACACTGAAGCTTTCTTT. This sequence joins TRBV5-1 and TRBJ1-1; 8 bases are a match to TRBD1. Trimming took 3 bases from V and 0 from J; bases not matched to a gene: 4. CDR1 and CDR2 from the germline V gene are SGHRS and YFSETQ. This CDR3 contains 15 residues. The whole variable domain, remainder taken from reference TRBV5-1 and TRBJ1-1, is KAGVTQTPRYLIKTRGQQVTLSCSPISGHRSVSWYQQTPGQGLQFLFEYFSETQRNKGNFPGRFSGRQFSNSRSEMNVSTLELGDSALYLCASSWGQDMNTEAFFGQGTRLTVV.

The CDR3 loop reads CASSQDIFRLGSPPYEQYF. As DNA, the CDR3 is TGTGCCAGCAGCCAAGATATCTTTAGGTTGGGTTCTCCCCCCTACGAGCAGTACTTC. The chain recombines TRBV14 with TRBJ2-7; D remains ambiguous. Germline CDR1 and CDR2: SGHDN and FVKESK. The CDR3 sequence is 19 residues long. Trimming shortened V by 0 bases and J by 2 bases, and 23 bases separated the two germline ends.

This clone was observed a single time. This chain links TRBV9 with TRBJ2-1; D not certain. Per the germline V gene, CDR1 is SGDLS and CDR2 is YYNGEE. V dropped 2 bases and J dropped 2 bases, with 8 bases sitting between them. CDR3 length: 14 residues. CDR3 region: CASSVGFTYNEQFF. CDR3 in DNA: TGTGCCAGCAGCGTTGGGTTTACCTACAATGAGCAGTTCTTC.

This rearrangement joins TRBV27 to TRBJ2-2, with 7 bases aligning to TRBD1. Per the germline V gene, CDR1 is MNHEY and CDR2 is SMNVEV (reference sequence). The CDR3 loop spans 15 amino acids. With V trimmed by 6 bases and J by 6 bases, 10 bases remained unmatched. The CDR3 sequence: CASSLLLTGAGELFF. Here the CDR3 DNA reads TGTGCCAGCAGCTTACTACTTACAGGGGCCGGGGAGCTGTTTTTT.

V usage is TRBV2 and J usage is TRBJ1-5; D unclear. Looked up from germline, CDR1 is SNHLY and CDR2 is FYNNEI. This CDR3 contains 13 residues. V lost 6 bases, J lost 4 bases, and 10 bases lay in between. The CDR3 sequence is CASRGALNQPQHF. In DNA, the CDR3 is TGTGCCAGCAGAGGCGCCCTTAATCAGCCCCAGCATTTT.

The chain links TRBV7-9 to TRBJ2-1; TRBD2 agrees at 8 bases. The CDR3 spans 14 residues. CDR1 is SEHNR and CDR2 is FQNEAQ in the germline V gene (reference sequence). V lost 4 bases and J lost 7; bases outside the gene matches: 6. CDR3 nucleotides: TGTGCCAGCAGCTCCGATAGCGGGATGAATGAGCAGTTCTTC. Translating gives CASSSDSGMNEQFF. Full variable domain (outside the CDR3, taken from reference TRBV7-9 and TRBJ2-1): DTGVSQNPRHKITKRGQNVTFRCDPISEHNRLYWYRQTLGQGPEFLTYFQNEAQLEKSRLLSDRFSAERPKGSFSTLEIQRTEQGDSAMYLCASSSDSGMNEQFFGPGTRLTVL.

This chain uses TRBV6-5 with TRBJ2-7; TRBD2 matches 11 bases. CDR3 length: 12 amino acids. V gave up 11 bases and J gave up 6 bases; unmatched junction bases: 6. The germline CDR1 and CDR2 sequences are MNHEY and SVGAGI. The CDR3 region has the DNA TGTGCCGCCCCCGGGACTAGCGGCGAGCAGTACTTC. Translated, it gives CAAPGTSGEQYF.

CDR3 coding DNA: TGTGCCAGCAGTTTAACAGGGGGCGCGACGGGGGAGCTGTTTTTT. It encodes CASSLTGGATGELFF. The chain employs TRBV28 and TRBJ2-2; 9 nucleotides align to TRBD1. The CDR3 totals 15 residues. The V gene end was trimmed by 2 bases and the J gene end by 8 bases; junction bases not matched to a gene: 6. From germline, CDR1 is MDHEN and CDR2 SYDVKM.

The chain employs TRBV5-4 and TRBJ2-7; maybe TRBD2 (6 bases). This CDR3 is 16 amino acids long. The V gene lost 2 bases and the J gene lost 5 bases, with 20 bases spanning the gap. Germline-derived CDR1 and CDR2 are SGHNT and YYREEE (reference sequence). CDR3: CASSLLPTSIHNEQYF. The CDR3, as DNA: TGTGCCAGCAGCTTACTTCCGACTAGTATTCACAACGAGCAGTACTTC.